This T cell receptor beta chain stems from a study of blood T cell repertoires in COVID-19. For the study at large: T cells, B-cell-depleted T cells, or PBMCs provided the cDNA or gDNA that served as material.

CDR1 and CDR2 (germline): SGHRS, YFSETQ. V was pared by 5 bases and J by 0 bases, with 5 bases of the junction left unmatched. The CDR3 runs 15 residues. Repertoires were generated with immunoSEQ multiplex PCR, while TCRdb's copy carries only in-frame clones and drops some. The sample comprises 88,000 or so clones, approximately 86% of which are singletons, and approximately 6.8% rests with the top ten. This TCR derives from a man in his fifties or sixties with acute or convalescent COVID-19. This chain joins TRBV5-1 and TRBJ2-5, with TRBD2 identical over 9 bases. The source material was peripheral blood. This CDR3 is CASSKLAGYQETQYF. Written as DNA, the CDR3 is TGCGCCAGCAGTAAACTAGCGGGTTACCAAGAGACCCAGTACTTC.